The clone carrying this TCR beta chain was detected only a few times. Its target is not known. This CDR3 region has 17 residues. CDR1 and CDR2 from the germline V gene are SEHNR and FQNEAQ (reference sequence). Trimming took 5 bases from V and 1 from J, leaving 20 bases between them. The source of the sample is a study of beta chain features in type 1 diabetes. General study findings and limits: Among patients, naive, central memory and Treg TCRB repertoires appeared more similar than among healthy donors. All four CD4+ subsets from Type 1 diabetes patients carried moderately but significantly shorter TCRB CDR3s.

Reverse transcribing all isolated RNA meant expressed TCRB transcripts were sequenced. Clones were sequenced by immunoSEQ multiplex PCR, and TCRdb holds only the in-frame ones, with some missing. Of approximately 110,000 clones listed, 40% are singletons. The gene calls are TRBV7-9 and TRBJ1-1; D gene ambiguous. This TCR was sampled from a woman aged 18 to 35 in good health. Sequenced input: stem cell memory CD4+ T cells from blood. CDR3 sequence: CASSPPVGRNQNTEAFF. The CDR3 DNA reads as TGTGCCAGCAGCCCCCCGGTGGGGAGGAATCAGAACACTGAAGCTTTCTTT.